These 32 T cell receptor beta chains came from one sample sequenced in a study of shared clonotypes between healthy human individuals. TCRdb keeps only in-frame clones here, not all; method: immunoSEQ multiplex PCR. The data show approximately 2.4 million clones, 90% to 97% seen once. The material sequenced was naive CD4+ T cells sorted from blood. Subset: CD45RA+ positively selected. The receptors derive from a man between 18 and 35 years old in good health.

J is TRBJ2-1 and V is TRBV12-5; 8 bases fit TRBD2. Trimming at V came to 0 bases and at J to 4 bases, leaving 8 bases not matched to a gene. Germline V CDR1 and CDR2: LGHNT, FRNRAP. The CDR3 has 17 residues. The DNA for the CDR3 is TGTGCTAGTGGTTTGGTACTCCGCCGGGAGGGGTACAATGAGCAGTTCTTC. Amino acids: CASGLVLRREGYNEQFF.

The chain uses TRBV6-6 and TRBJ2-7; 9 nucleotides line up with TRBD1. Germline V lookup: CDR1 MNHNY, CDR2 SVGAGI (reference sequence). V shed 5 bases and J 1 base; nucleotides not matched to a gene: 3. The CDR3 loop spans 14 amino acids. The CDR3 spells CASSTGQGSYEQYF. CDR3 nucleotide sequence: TGTGCCAGCAGTACAGGACAGGGGTCCTACGAGCAGTACTTC.

This clone was picked up one time. The genes are TRBV25-1 and TRBJ1-1; TRBD1 might be the D (6 bases). CDR1 MGHDK and CDR2 SYGVNS come from the germline V gene. Deletions cut 6 bases from V and 1 base from J, with 9 bases between. The CDR3 consists of 13 residues. DNA for the CDR3: TGTGCCAGCAGGGGACAATCGAACACTGAAGCTTTCTTT. Amino acids: CASRGQSNTEAFF.

The chain uses TRBV11-2 and TRBJ1-1; D ambiguous. Per the germline V gene, CDR1 is SGHAT and CDR2 is FQNNGV. V lost 2 bases to trimming and J lost 6 bases, with 4 bases between them. The CDR3 has 11 residues. For the CDR3, the DNA is TGTGCCAGCAGCTTATCTCCTGAAGCTTTCTTT. Translated: CASSLSPEAFF.

The V and J genes are TRBV25-1 and TRBJ1-1; 8 positions agree with TRBD1. Germline CDR1 reads MGHDK; CDR2 reads SYGVNS. CDR3 length: 14 amino acids. V trimming: 1 base; J trimming: 11 bases; junction bases outside the gene matches: 9. In DNA, the CDR3 is TGTGCCAGCAGTGAATTGAGGACAGGGAGTACGGCTTTCTTT. Protein: CASSELRTGSTAFF.

Points on this clone: Other DNA sequences from this sample encode an identical CDR3 as well. The V call is TRBV6-5, the J call TRBJ2-7; D is ambiguous. This CDR3 comprises 11 residues. Looked up from germline, CDR1 is MNHEY and CDR2 is SVGAGI. Trimming pared 5 bases from V and 3 bases from J, leaving 5 bases between. This chain's CDR3 is CASSNGYEQYF. The CDR3 DNA follows: TGTGCCAGCAGTAACGGCTACGAGCAGTACTTC.

This CDR3 reads CASSLETGSSTDTQYF. In nucleotides, the CDR3 is TGTGCCAGCAGCTTAGAGACAGGGTCTAGCACAGATACGCAGTATTTT. The V call is TRBV7-9, the J call TRBJ2-3; 7 bases map to TRBD1. Germline values: CDR1 SEHNR, CDR2 FQNEAQ (reference sequence). V lost 1 base and J lost 0; bases outside the gene matches: 4. This CDR3 has 16 amino acids.

This clone was seen just once. The chain couples TRBV28 to TRBJ1-6; a weak D match, TRBD1 (5 bases). The CDR3 runs 19 residues. Trimming removed 7 bases at V and 1 base at J, with 23 bases between. Germline V gene data show CDR1 as MDHEN and CDR2 as SYDVKM. The CDR3 reads CASMGDSWRYRSYNSPLHF. CDR3 nucleotides: TGTGCCAGCATGGGGGACTCTTGGAGGTATCGGTCCTATAATTCACCCCTCCACTTT.

For this clone: Other DNA sequences in this specimen translate into the identical CDR3. The V gene is TRBV6-1, the J gene TRBJ2-3; 9 nucleotides line up with TRBD1. This CDR3 is built from 15 residues. Unmatched junction bases numbered 3, after V lost 3 bases and J lost 2 bases. Germline CDR1 is MNHNS and CDR2 is SASEGT. The CDR3 loop reads CASSEGTGSTDTQYF. The CDR3 DNA sequence: TGTGCCAGCAGTGAGGGGACAGGGTCCACAGATACGCAGTATTTT.

The count of this clone is one. The chain recombines TRBV5-5 with TRBJ2-7; D possibly corresponds to TRBD2 (7 bases). The CDR3 covers 18 residues. Germline CDR1 SGHKS, CDR2 YYEKEE (reference sequence). The germline V and J ends were trimmed by 1 base and 7 bases, with 27 bases remaining between them. The CDR3 nucleotides read TGTGCCAGCAGCTTGTGGGGGGGCGAGGTGACTCTTTCGCGGGAGCAGTACTTC. As protein: CASSLWGGEVTLSREQYF. The full variable domain, completed using reference TRBV5-5 and TRBJ2-7, is DAGVTQSPTHLIKTRGQQVTLRCSPISGHKSVSWYQQVLGQGPQFIFQYYEKEERGRGNFPDRFSARQFPNYSSELNVNALLLGDSALYLCASSLWGGEVTLSREQYFGPGTRLTVT.

The chain is built from TRBV6-6 and TRBJ1-2; D ambiguous. CDR3 size: 16 residues. Trimming left V 6 bases short and J 2 bases short, with 19 bases between. CDR1 and CDR2 from the germline V gene are MNHNY and SVGAGI (reference sequence). The CDR3 sequence is CASSPPGPTVNYGYTF. CDR3 DNA: TGTGCCAGCAGCCCTCCCGGGCCGACTGTAAACTATGGCTACACCTTC.

The chain carries TRBV2 and TRBJ2-7; D is unresolved. Trimming took off 4 bases at V and 5 bases at J, with 12 bases between the two ends. This CDR3 is 13 amino acids long. Germline CDR1 and CDR2: SNHLY and FYNNEI. The CDR3 loop is CASSAGPVNEQYF. The CDR3 coding sequence is TGTGCCAGCAGTGCCGGACCCGTCAACGAGCAGTACTTC. The whole variable domain, remainder taken from reference TRBV2 and TRBJ2-7, is EPEVTQTPSHQVTQMGQEVILRCVPISNHLYFYWYRQILGQKVEFLVSFYNNEISEKSEIFDDQFSVERPDGSNFTLKIRSTKLEDSAMYFCASSAGPVNEQYFGPGTRLTVT.

This sequence joins TRBV19 and TRBJ2-6, with 7 bases lining up with TRBD1. Germline V gene data show CDR1 as LNHDA and CDR2 as SQIVND (reference sequence). The CDR3 contains 17 residues. The V gene end was trimmed by 4 bases and the J gene end by 1 base; junction bases not matched to a gene: 7. The CDR3 DNA sequence: TGTGCCAGTAGTACCCGGACAGGCCTATCTGGGGCCAACGTCCTGACTTTC. Translation gives CASSTRTGLSGANVLTF.

The genes are TRBV4-1 and TRBJ1-4; maybe TRBD1 (5 bases). The CDR3 runs 14 residues. Per germline, CDR1 MGHRA and CDR2 YSYEKL. Trimming left V 4 bases short and J 5 bases short, with 11 bases between. The CDR3 region has the DNA TGCGCCAGCAGCCCGAGACAGACGAATGAAAAACTGTTTTTT. Translated: CASSPRQTNEKLFF.

The chain joins TRBV7-9 to TRBJ2-7; no clear D. Deletions cut 4 bases from V and 6 bases from J, with 10 bases between. Per the germline V gene, CDR1 is SEHNR and CDR2 is FQNEAQ (reference sequence). This CDR3 is built from 12 residues. As DNA, the CDR3 is TGTGCCAGCAGCTCGAATGGGCGCGAGCAGTACTTC. Its translation: CASSSNGREQYF.

V is TRBV6-5 and J is TRBJ1-2; D is uncertain. With 6 bases removed from V and 5 bases from J, the gap between germline ends came to 13 bases. This CDR3 region has 13 residues. CDR1 MNHEY and CDR2 SVGAGI come from the germline V gene. As DNA, the CDR3 is TGTGCCAGCAGATATCCCCCTTTATATGGCTACACCTTC. This gives the protein CASRYPPLYGYTF.

The chain has TRBV10-3 and TRBJ2-5; TRBD1 matches 7 bases. The CDR3 spans 17 residues. The germline V gene encodes CDR1 ENHRY and CDR2 SYGVKD. J lost 2 bases, V lost 4 bases, and 13 bases had no gene match. As DNA, the CDR3 is TGTGCCATCAGTGTTTTAGACAGGGATACATTACAAGAGACCCAGTACTTC. Amino acids: CAISVLDRDTLQETQYF.

The chain carries TRBV7-6 and TRBJ2-1, with 14 bases lining up with TRBD2. The CDR3 length is 15 residues. The V gene's germline CDR1 is SGHVS and CDR2 FNYEAQ. V gave up 6 bases and J gave up 5 bases; unmatched junction bases: 3. CDR3: CASRPGLAGDNEQFF. In DNA form, the CDR3 reads TGTGCCAGCAGACCGGGACTAGCGGGAGACAATGAGCAGTTCTTC.

The V gene is TRBV14, the J gene TRBJ2-1, with D possibly being TRBD1 (6 bases). Trimming left V 1 base short and J 8 bases short, with 9 bases between. The V gene's germline CDR1 is SGHDN and CDR2 FVKESK. The CDR3 loop spans 13 amino acids. The DNA for the CDR3 is TGTGCCAGCAGCCAAGTGGGGGCGCATGAGCAGTTCTTC. It encodes CASSQVGAHEQFF.

This chain joins TRBV6-5 and TRBJ2-7, with D perhaps being TRBD1 or TRBD2 (6 bases each). This CDR3 contains 15 residues. Trimming pared 4 bases from V and 3 bases from J, leaving 16 bases between. Germline loops: CDR1 MNHEY, CDR2 SVGAGI. The CDR3 DNA follows: TGTGCCAGCAGTTCCGGACAGCTCGGGAGCTACGAGCAGTACTTC. Its translation: CASSSGQLGSYEQYF.

V gene TRBV6-1 combines with J gene TRBJ1-1, with D hard to call. V lost 11 bases, J lost 4 bases, and 17 bases lay in between. Per germline, CDR1 MNHNS and CDR2 SASEGT. The CDR3 has 13 amino acids. The CDR3 sequence is CAGRAAAGTEAFF. CDR3 sequence (DNA): TGTGCCGGTCGTGCGGCGGCGGGCACTGAAGCTTTCTTT.

This rearrangement joins TRBV7-3 to TRBJ2-5; D might be TRBD1 (6 bases). The germline V and J ends were trimmed by 5 bases and 4 bases, with 17 bases remaining between them. The germline CDR1 and CDR2 sequences are SGHTA and FQGTGA. The CDR3 sequence is 15 residues long. CDR3 residues: CASSLNQGSGETQYF. CDR3 bases: TGTGCCAGCAGCCTAAACCAGGGGAGTGGAGAGACCCAGTACTTC.

Comment on this clone: Other nucleotide sequences in the sample specify the same CDR3. The chain has TRBV7-2 and TRBJ2-6, with D tentatively TRBD1 (6 bases). The CDR3 runs 15 residues. The V end lost 3 bases, the J end lost 0 bases, and 6 bases lay between the germline ends. Per the germline V gene, CDR1 is SGHTA and CDR2 is FQGNSA. In DNA form, the CDR3 reads TGTGCCAGCAGCTTGGACAGCTCTGGGGCCAACGTCCTGACTTTC. Protein: CASSLDSSGANVLTF.

This rearrangement joins TRBV6-5 to TRBJ2-5, with 9 bases that match TRBD2. The germline V gene has CDR1 MNHEY and CDR2 SVGAGI. V shed 5 bases and J 4 bases; nucleotides not matched to a gene: 2. CDR3 length: 13 amino acids. The CDR3 spells CASSQAGGETQYF. The CDR3 bases are TGTGCCAGCAGTCAAGCGGGAGGAGAGACCCAGTACTTC.

This rearrangement joins TRBV5-1 to TRBJ1-2, with 7 bases lining up with TRBD1. With V trimmed by 0 bases and J by 3 bases, 5 bases remained unmatched. The CDR3 is 15 amino acids. The germline V gene encodes CDR1 SGHRS and CDR2 YFSETQ. CDR3 loop: CASSLASGTDYGYTF. CDR3 nucleotide sequence: TGCGCCAGCAGCTTGGCCTCCGGGACAGACTATGGCTACACCTTC.

This clone appeared once. This chain connects TRBV5-1 to TRBJ2-5, with 9 bases matching TRBD2. This CDR3 contains 20 residues. V shed 2 bases, J shed 3 bases, and the junction held 20 bases outside the gene matches. Per germline, CDR1 SGHRS and CDR2 YFSETQ. CDR3 sequence (DNA): TGCGCCAGCAGCTTCCCTCCGCCTTCACTAAAACTAGCGGGTAAAGAGACCCAGTACTTC. This translates into CASSFPPPSLKLAGKETQYF.

The genes are TRBV6-5 and TRBJ2-7, with D perhaps matching TRBD1 (6 bases). CDR1 and CDR2 (germline): MNHEY, SVGAGI. This CDR3 is built from 13 residues. V lost 5 bases and J lost 4, with 12 bases in between. DNA for the CDR3: TGTGCCAGCAGTAGGGGGAACCAATACGAGCAGTACTTC. This sequence encodes CASSRGNQYEQYF.

The chain has TRBV14 and TRBJ2-7; no clear D gene. Germline V gene sequence: CDR1 SGHDN, CDR2 FVKESK. CDR3 length equals 14 residues. Trimming left V 0 bases short and J 1 base short, with 7 bases between. CDR3 sequence (DNA): TGTGCCAGCAGCCAAGAGACGGTATCCTACGAGCAGTACTTC. It translates to CASSQETVSYEQYF.

The chain carries TRBV2 and TRBJ2-1; 14 nucleotides match TRBD2. J was trimmed by 15 bases and V by 4 bases; bases with no gene match: 5. The CDR3 totals 13 residues. Germline assignment: CDR1 SNHLY and CDR2 FYNNEI. The DNA of the CDR3 is TGTGCCAGCAGTGGCCGGACTAGCGGGAGGAGGTTCTTC. This translates into CASSGRTSGRRFF.

The chain links TRBV27 to TRBJ1-5; 9 bases match TRBD1. The CDR3 runs to 17 residues. The J segment lost 4 bases and the V segment lost 4 bases, leaving 11 bases of the junction unmatched. Per the germline V gene, CDR1 is MNHEY and CDR2 is SMNVEV (reference sequence). The CDR3 DNA follows: TGTGCCAGCAGTTCCACAGGGGGCTGGGGGGTAAATCAGCCCCAGCATTTT. It encodes CASSSTGGWGVNQPQHF.

The rearrangement joins TRBV30 to TRBJ2-7; D gene unclear. CDR1 and CDR2 from the germline V gene are GTSNPN and SVGIG (reference sequence). The V gene lost 3 bases and the J gene lost 3 bases, with 9 bases spanning the gap. The CDR3 totals 12 residues. CDR3 region: CAWRRAIYEQYF. The CDR3 nucleotides read TGTGCCTGGAGGCGTGCGATCTACGAGCAGTACTTC.

The rearrangement uses TRBV27 and TRBJ2-7, with 8 bases matching TRBD1. CDR1 is MNHEY, CDR2 SMNVEV, per germline (reference sequence). This CDR3 contains 15 residues. V dropped 2 bases and J dropped 0; count of bases not matched to a gene: 3. CDR3 coding DNA: TGTGCCAGCAGTTTAAACACAGGGGGCTCCTACGAGCAGTACTTC. It is translated as CASSLNTGGSYEQYF.